This TCR beta chain derives from a study of technical replicates of blood from a handful of donors. Germline loops: CDR1 SGDLS, CDR2 YYNGEE. The CDR3 contains 16 residues. V was clipped by 0 bases and J by 1 base, with 12 bases between them. The data were produced by immunoSEQ multiplex PCR, yet TCRdb's version contains in-frame clones alone and is incomplete. The sample includes about 83,000 clones, around 96% seen only once; the top ten take under 0.4%. The sample comprised T cells isolated from PBMCs. The chain uses TRBV9 and TRBJ2-3; perhaps TRBD1 as D (5 bases). This receptor was identified in a human donor in good health. CDR3 sequence (DNA): TGTGCCAGCAGCGTAGGCCAGGGTCCCGGCACAGATACGCAGTATTTT. It yields the protein CASSVGQGPGTDTQYF.